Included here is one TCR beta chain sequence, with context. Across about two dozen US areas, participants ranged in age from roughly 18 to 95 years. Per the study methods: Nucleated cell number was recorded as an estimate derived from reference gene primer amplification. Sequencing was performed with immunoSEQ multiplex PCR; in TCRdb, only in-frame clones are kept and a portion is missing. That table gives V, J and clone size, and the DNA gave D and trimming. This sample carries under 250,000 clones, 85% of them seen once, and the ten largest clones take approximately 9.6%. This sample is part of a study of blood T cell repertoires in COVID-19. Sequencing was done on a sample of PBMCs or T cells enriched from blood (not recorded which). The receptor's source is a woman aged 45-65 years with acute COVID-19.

The CDR3 loop reads CASSLVRGSAWEKLFF. CDR3 in DNA: TGTGCCAGCAGCTTAGTTCGGGGTTCGGCTTGGGAAAAACTGTTTTTT. This chain uses TRBV7-9 with TRBJ1-4, with D unclear. CDR1 and CDR2 (germline): SEHNR, FQNEAQ (reference sequence). Trimming pared 1 base from V and 8 bases from J, leaving 17 bases between. CDR3 length: 16 amino acids.